The 23 T cell receptor beta chains below all came from one sample that was sequenced in a study of T cell responses to AZD1222 COVID-19 vaccine. Profiling relied on immunoSEQ multiplex PCR, and the TCRdb table lists in-frame clones only, not all of them. In the table there are about 140,000 clones, roughly 92% of which are singletons. Here the sequenced sample was peripheral blood, taken on day 0 of AZD1222 vaccination. The source is an adult in good health.

The gene calls are TRBV4-1 and TRBJ1-3; no firm D call. Germline lookup yields CDR1 MGHRA and CDR2 YSYEKL. Trimming took 0 bases from V and 0 from J, leaving 6 bases between them. The CDR3 totals 15 residues. CDR3 coding DNA: TGCGCCAGCAGCCAAGACCGGTTCTCTGGAAACACCATATATTTT. Translated, it gives CASSQDRFSGNTIYF.

The chain recombines TRBV7-9 with TRBJ2-3; a weak D match, TRBD2 (6 bases). CDR1 SEHNR and CDR2 FQNEAQ come from the germline V gene (reference sequence). The CDR3 length is 13 residues. Trimming removed 9 bases from V and 5 bases from J, with 15 bases in between. The CDR3 DNA sequence: TGTGCCAGTCCCGGGGGATTGGGAGATACGCAGTATTTT. This encodes CASPGGLGDTQYF.

V usage is TRBV5-4 and J usage is TRBJ1-4; D may be TRBD1 (6 bases). Deletions cut 5 bases from V and 8 bases from J, with 13 bases between. The CDR3 is made up of 13 amino acids. Germline CDR1 is SGHNT and CDR2 is YYREEE (reference sequence). Here the CDR3 DNA reads TGTGCCAGCAGGACGGCAGGGGACGAAAAACTGTTTTTT. Translation gives CASRTAGDEKLFF.

J is TRBJ2-5 and V is TRBV5-4; D is possibly TRBD2 (6 bases). Germline values: CDR1 SGHNT, CDR2 YYREEE (reference sequence). Trimming took 7 bases from V and 5 from J, leaving 18 bases between them. The CDR3 contains 14 residues. CDR3 DNA: TGTGCCAGCTCCCCCAGGGTAGGAGGGGAGACCCAGTACTTC. Encoded protein: CASSPRVGGETQYF.

The chain employs TRBV7-9 and TRBJ2-5, with 8 bases aligning to TRBD1. CDR1 and CDR2 from the germline V gene are SEHNR and FQNEAQ (reference sequence). The length of the CDR3 is 13 residues. J lost 5 bases, V lost 5 bases, and 4 bases had no gene match. The DNA for the CDR3 is TGTGCCAGCAGCACGACAGGGGACGAGACCCAGTACTTC. It specifies CASSTTGDETQYF.

The rearrangement links TRBV19 to TRBJ2-5; D remains ambiguous. The CDR3 is 14 residues long. V lost 4 bases and J lost 4, with 13 bases in between. Germline CDR1 LNHDA, CDR2 SQIVND (reference sequence). This CDR3 is CASSSRVSGETQYF. For the CDR3, the DNA is TGTGCCAGTAGTAGCCGGGTGTCAGGAGAGACCCAGTACTTC.

This chain connects TRBV2 to TRBJ2-5, with D possibly being TRBD2 (5 bases). This CDR3 region has 14 residues. V gave up 2 bases and J gave up 2 bases, with 9 bases separating them. CDR1 is SNHLY and CDR2 is FYNNEI in the germline V gene. CDR3 region: CASSETDYQETQYF. The DNA for the CDR3 is TGTGCCAGCAGTGAAACAGACTATCAAGAGACCCAGTACTTC.

J is TRBJ1-1 and V is TRBV13; D possibly corresponds to TRBD1 (6 bases). V lost 1 base to trimming and J lost 4 bases, with 16 bases between them. The germline V gene encodes CDR1 PRHDT and CDR2 FYEKMQ (reference sequence). CDR3 length: 16 residues. The CDR3 DNA reads as TGTGCCAGCAGCTTAGTTCAGGGGAGAAAAGGCACTGAAGCTTTCTTT. Amino acid sequence: CASSLVQGRKGTEAFF.

The CDR3 region is CASSNRYDRGPSYGYTF. The CDR3 DNA reads as TGTGCCAGTAGCAACCGTTACGACAGGGGACCATCATATGGCTACACCTTC. V gene TRBV19 combines with J gene TRBJ1-2, with 8 bases that match TRBD1. The CDR3 runs 17 residues. With V trimmed by 6 bases and J by 5 bases, 17 bases remained unmatched. Germline CDR1 reads LNHDA; CDR2 reads SQIVND (reference sequence).

J is TRBJ2-1 and V is TRBV4-1; TRBD2 agrees at 8 bases. V lost 1 base to trimming and J lost 3 bases; unmatched junction nucleotides: 11. The V gene's germline CDR1 is MGHRA and CDR2 YSYEKL. The CDR3 sequence is 18 residues long. CDR3 protein: CASSQGVGSGGNYNEQFF. As DNA, the CDR3 is TGCGCCAGCAGCCAAGGTGTTGGGAGCGGGGGAAACTACAATGAGCAGTTCTTC.

The chain recombines TRBV5-4 with TRBJ2-2; TRBD2 agrees at 8 bases. The CDR3 sequence is 16 residues long. Germline V lookup: CDR1 SGHNT, CDR2 YYREEE (reference sequence). V lost 5 bases and J lost 1; bases outside the gene matches: 7. This chain's CDR3 is CASSKSGTRNTGELFF. The CDR3 coding sequence is TGTGCCAGCAGTAAGTCTGGGACTAGGAACACCGGGGAGCTGTTTTTT.

The chain couples TRBV5-8 to TRBJ2-7, with D perhaps matching TRBD1 (6 bases). The V end was cut by 3 bases, the J end by 0 bases, with 10 bases between. The germline V gene encodes CDR1 SGHTS and CDR2 YDEGEE. This CDR3 has 14 residues. This chain's CDR3 is CASSSWDTSYEQYF. Here the CDR3 DNA reads TGTGCCAGCAGCTCGTGGGACACCTCCTACGAGCAGTACTTC.

The gene calls are TRBV7-6 and TRBJ1-1; no clear D gene. The V end lost 1 base, the J end lost 1 base, and 4 bases lay between the germline ends. The V gene's germline CDR1 is SGHVS and CDR2 FNYEAQ. This CDR3 region has 13 residues. CDR3 DNA: TGTGCCAGCAGCTTAGGAGAGAACACTGAAGCTTTCTTT. Residues: CASSLGENTEAFF.

The gene calls are TRBV6-5 and TRBJ1-2; unclear D gene. V gave up 8 bases and J gave up 0 bases, with 10 bases separating them. The CDR3 totals 13 residues. Germline values: CDR1 MNHEY, CDR2 SVGAGI. DNA of the CDR3: TGTGCCAGCCGCGGGGTAGCTAACTATGGCTACACCTTC. It encodes CASRGVANYGYTF.

The V and J genes are TRBV11-2 and TRBJ1-1, with D perhaps TRBD1 (5 bases). The CDR3 is 13 residues long. The germline V gene encodes CDR1 SGHAT and CDR2 FQNNGV. V lost 3 bases and J lost 8, with 13 bases in between. CDR3 amino acids: CASSLETPGEAFF. For the CDR3, the DNA is TGTGCCAGCAGCTTGGAAACTCCAGGGGAAGCTTTCTTT.

The genes are TRBV7-6 and TRBJ1-2; 8 bases map to TRBD1. V dropped 5 bases and J dropped 4; count of bases not matched to a gene: 9. The CDR3 sequence is 15 residues long. Germline CDR1 is SGHVS and CDR2 is FNYEAQ. The DNA for the CDR3 is TGTGCCAGCAGCCCACCCGGGACAGGCTTCTATGGCTACACCTTC. This sequence encodes CASSPPGTGFYGYTF.

The chain links TRBV9 to TRBJ1-2, with unresolved D. Germline assignment: CDR1 SGDLS and CDR2 YYNGEE. The CDR3 consists of 11 residues. Trimming stripped 0 bases from V and 11 bases from J, with 8 bases between. This CDR3 reads CASSVGFEYTF. As DNA, the CDR3 is TGTGCCAGCAGCGTAGGGTTCGAGTACACCTTC. The entire variable domain, with the rest obtained from reference TRBV9 and TRBJ1-2, is as follows: DSGVTQTPKHLITATGQRVTLRCSPRSGDLSVYWYQQSLDQGLQFLIQYYNGEERAKGNILERFSAQQFPDLHSELNLSSLELGDSALYFCASSVGFEYTFGSGTRLTVV.

This clone showed up just a few times. The chain combines TRBV5-1 with TRBJ1-2; TRBD1 aligns across 7 bases. This CDR3 region has 14 residues. The germline V gene encodes CDR1 SGHRS and CDR2 YFSETQ. The junction had 4 bases not matched to a gene; V was cut back by 5 bases and J by 0 bases. CDR3 nucleotides: TGCGCCAGCAGGCCGACAGGGCCTAACTATGGCTACACCTTC. Translated, it gives CASRPTGPNYGYTF.

This chain joins TRBV7-9 and TRBJ2-5; possible D gene TRBD1, 5 bases. Trimming stripped 0 bases from V and 5 bases from J, with 13 bases between. Per the germline V gene, CDR1 is SEHNR and CDR2 is FQNEAQ (reference sequence). The CDR3 spans 15 residues. The CDR3 is CASSLAQGLKETQYF. The CDR3 region has the DNA TGTGCCAGCAGCTTAGCGCAGGGCCTGAAGGAGACCCAGTACTTC.

This clone was detected once. The chain employs TRBV28 and TRBJ2-5; the D gene is possibly TRBD2 (5 bases). V was cut by 5 bases and J by 5 bases, with 12 bases left in between. Germline V gene sequence: CDR1 MDHEN, CDR2 SYDVKM. The CDR3 totals 13 residues. This chain's CDR3 is CASSPLTGETQYF. The CDR3 DNA follows: TGTGCCAGCAGTCCTCTAACGGGGGAGACCCAGTACTTC.

CDR3 in DNA: TGCGCCAGCCAAATCGTGGATCGCACCGGGGAGCTGTTTTTT. This sequence encodes CASQIVDRTGELFF. V is TRBV23-1 and J is TRBJ2-2; unclear D gene. TRBV23-1 is flagged as an ORF with uncertain function. The CDR3 consists of 14 residues. The V end lost 8 bases, the J end lost 4 bases, and 14 bases lay between the germline ends.

The J gene is TRBJ2-1, the V gene TRBV7-9; 12 nucleotides match TRBD2. This CDR3 contains 13 residues. The V gene's germline CDR1 is SEHNR and CDR2 FQNEAQ (reference sequence). V dropped 8 bases and J dropped 9; count of bases not matched to a gene: 5. CDR3 nucleotides: TGTGCCAGCGCCCCTAGCGGGAGGGGTGAGCAGTTCTTC. Amino acids: CASAPSGRGEQFF.

The chain joins TRBV6-5 to TRBJ1-4; 10 nucleotides agree with TRBD1. V lost 6 bases to trimming and J lost 7 bases; unmatched junction nucleotides: 5. This CDR3 comprises 14 residues. Germline CDR1 is MNHEY and CDR2 is SVGAGI. CDR3 in DNA: TGTGCCAGCAGCCGAAGACAGGGGGCTGAAAAACTGTTTTTT. Translated, it gives CASSRRQGAEKLFF.